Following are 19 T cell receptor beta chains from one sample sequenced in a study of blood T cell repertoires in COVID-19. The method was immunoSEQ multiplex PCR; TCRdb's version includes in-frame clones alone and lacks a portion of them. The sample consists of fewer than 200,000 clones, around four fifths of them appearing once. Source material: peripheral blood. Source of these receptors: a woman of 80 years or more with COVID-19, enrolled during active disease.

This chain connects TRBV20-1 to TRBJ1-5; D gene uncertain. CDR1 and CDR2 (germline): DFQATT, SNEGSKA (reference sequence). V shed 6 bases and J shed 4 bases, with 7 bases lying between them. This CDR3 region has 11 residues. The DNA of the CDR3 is TGCAGTGCGGGAGTTAATCAGCCCCAGCATTTT. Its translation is CSAGVNQPQHF.

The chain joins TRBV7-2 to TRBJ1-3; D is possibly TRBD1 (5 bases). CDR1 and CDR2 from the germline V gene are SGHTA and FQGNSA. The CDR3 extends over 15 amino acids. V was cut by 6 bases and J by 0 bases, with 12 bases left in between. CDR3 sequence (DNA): TGTGCCAGCAGGTCACAGGCGAGCTCTGGAAACACCATATATTTT. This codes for CASRSQASSGNTIYF.

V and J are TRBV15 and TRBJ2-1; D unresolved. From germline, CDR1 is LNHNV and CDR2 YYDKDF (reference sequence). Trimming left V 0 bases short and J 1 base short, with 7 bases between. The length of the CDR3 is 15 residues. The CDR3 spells CATSRDRYSYNEQFF. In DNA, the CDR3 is TGTGCCACCAGCAGAGACCGCTATTCCTACAATGAGCAGTTCTTC.

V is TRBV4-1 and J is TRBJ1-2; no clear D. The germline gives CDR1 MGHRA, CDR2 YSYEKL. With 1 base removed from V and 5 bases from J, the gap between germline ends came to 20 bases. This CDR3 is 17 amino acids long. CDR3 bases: TGCGCCAGCAGCCAAGTTAGCCTCGATTCTGGACTTTATGGCTACACCTTC. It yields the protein CASSQVSLDSGLYGYTF.

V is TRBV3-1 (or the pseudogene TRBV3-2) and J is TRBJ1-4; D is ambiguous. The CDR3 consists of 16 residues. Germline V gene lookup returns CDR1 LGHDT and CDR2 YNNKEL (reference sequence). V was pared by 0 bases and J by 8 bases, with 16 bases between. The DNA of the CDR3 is TGTGCCAGCAGCCAAGATGTGGGCGGGTCGGGGGAAAAACTGTTTTTT. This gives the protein CASSQDVGGSGEKLFF.

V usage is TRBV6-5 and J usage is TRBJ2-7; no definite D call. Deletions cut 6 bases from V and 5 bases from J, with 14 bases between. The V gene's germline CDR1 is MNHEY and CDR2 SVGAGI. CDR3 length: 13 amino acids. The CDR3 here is CASRTVKMDEQYF. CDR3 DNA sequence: TGTGCCAGCAGAACGGTCAAAATGGACGAGCAGTACTTC.

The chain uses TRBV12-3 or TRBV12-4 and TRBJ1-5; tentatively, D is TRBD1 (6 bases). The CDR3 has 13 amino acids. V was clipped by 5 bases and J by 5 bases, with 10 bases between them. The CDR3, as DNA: TGTGCCAGCAGTGCCAGGGGTCATCAGCCCCAGCATTTT. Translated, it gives CASSARGHQPQHF.

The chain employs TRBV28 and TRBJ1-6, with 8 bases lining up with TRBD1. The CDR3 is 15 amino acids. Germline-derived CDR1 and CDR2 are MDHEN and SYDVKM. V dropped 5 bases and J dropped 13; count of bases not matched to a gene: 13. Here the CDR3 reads CASSLPGQGNLPLHF. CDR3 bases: TGTGCCAGCAGTCTCCCCGGACAGGGCAATTTGCCCCTCCACTTT.

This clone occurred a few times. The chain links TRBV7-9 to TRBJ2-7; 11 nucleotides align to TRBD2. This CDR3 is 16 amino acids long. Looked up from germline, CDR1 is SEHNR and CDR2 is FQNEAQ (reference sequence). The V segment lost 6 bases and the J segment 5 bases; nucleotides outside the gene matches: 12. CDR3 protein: CASRLGETSGKNEQYF. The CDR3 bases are TGTGCCAGCAGGCTCGGCGAGACTAGCGGGAAGAACGAGCAGTACTTC.

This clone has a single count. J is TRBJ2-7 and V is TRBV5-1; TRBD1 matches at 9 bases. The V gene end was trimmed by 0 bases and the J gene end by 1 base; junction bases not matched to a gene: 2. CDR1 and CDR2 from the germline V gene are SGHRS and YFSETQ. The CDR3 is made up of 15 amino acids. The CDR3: CASSLGGQGSYEQYF. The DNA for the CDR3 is TGCGCCAGCAGCTTGGGTGGACAGGGGTCCTACGAGCAGTACTTC.

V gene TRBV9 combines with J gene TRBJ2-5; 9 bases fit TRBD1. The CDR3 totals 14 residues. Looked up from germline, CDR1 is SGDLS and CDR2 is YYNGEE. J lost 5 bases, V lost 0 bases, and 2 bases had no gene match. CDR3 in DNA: TGTGCCAGCAGCGTAGGGACAGGGGTGGAGACCCAGTACTTC. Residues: CASSVGTGVETQYF.

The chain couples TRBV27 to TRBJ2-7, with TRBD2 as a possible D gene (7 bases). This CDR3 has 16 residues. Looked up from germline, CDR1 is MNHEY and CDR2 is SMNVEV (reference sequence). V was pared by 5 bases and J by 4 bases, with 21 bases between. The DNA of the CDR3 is TGTGCCAGCAGTCCATCCCCTGGGGGGGCCTGGTACGAGCAGTACTTC. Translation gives CASSPSPGGAWYEQYF.

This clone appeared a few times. The CDR3 region has the DNA TGTGCCAGCAGCCGGCTAGATACAGATACGCAGTATTTT. This translates into CASSRLDTDTQYF. The genes are TRBV3-1 (or the pseudogene TRBV3-2) and TRBJ2-3; D gene unclear. Trimming shortened V by 4 bases and J by 3 bases, and 8 bases separated the two germline ends. The CDR3 is made up of 13 amino acids. CDR1 and CDR2 from the germline V gene are LGHDT and YNNKEL (reference sequence).

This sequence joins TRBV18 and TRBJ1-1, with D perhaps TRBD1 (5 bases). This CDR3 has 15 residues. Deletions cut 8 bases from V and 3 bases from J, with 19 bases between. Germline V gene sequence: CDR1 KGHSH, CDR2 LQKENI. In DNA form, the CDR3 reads TGTGCCAGCCGGCGGGGGATATTGGCGGACACTGAAGCTTTCTTT. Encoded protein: CASRRGILADTEAFF. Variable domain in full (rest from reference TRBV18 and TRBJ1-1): NAGVMQNPRHLVRRRGQEARLRCSPMKGHSHVYWYRQLPEEGLKFMVYLQKENIIDESGMPKERFSAEFPKEGPSILRIQQVVRGDSAAYFCASRRGILADTEAFFGQGTRLTVV.

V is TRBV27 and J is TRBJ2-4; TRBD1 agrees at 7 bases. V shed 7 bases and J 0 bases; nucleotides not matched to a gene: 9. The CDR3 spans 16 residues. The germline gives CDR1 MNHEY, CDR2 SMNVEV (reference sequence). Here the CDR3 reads CASNPGTALAKNIQYF. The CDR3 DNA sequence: TGTGCCAGCAACCCCGGGACAGCCCTAGCCAAAAACATTCAGTACTTC.

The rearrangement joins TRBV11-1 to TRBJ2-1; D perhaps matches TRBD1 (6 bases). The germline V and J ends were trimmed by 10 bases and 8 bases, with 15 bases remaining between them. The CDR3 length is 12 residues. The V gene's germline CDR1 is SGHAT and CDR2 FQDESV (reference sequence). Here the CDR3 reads CATGTLGDEQFF. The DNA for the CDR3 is TGTGCCACCGGGACACTGGGTGATGAGCAGTTCTTC.

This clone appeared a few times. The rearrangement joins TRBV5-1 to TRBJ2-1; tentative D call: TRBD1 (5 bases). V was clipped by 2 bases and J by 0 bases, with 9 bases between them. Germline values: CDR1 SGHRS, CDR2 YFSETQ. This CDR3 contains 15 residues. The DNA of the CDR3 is TGCGCCAGCAGCTTTCAGGGAAGCTCCTACAATGAGCAGTTCTTC. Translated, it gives CASSFQGSSYNEQFF.

The CDR3 sequence: CASSRQGTGGNQPQHF. The DNA of the CDR3 is TGTGCCAGCAGCCGACAGGGGACAGGGGGAAATCAGCCCCAGCATTTT. The chain combines TRBV6-6 with TRBJ1-5; TRBD1 agrees at 11 bases. After removal of 6 bases from V and 4 bases from J, the junction contained 8 bases not matched to a gene. Germline CDR1 and CDR2: MNHNY and SVGAGI (reference sequence). The CDR3 loop spans 16 amino acids.

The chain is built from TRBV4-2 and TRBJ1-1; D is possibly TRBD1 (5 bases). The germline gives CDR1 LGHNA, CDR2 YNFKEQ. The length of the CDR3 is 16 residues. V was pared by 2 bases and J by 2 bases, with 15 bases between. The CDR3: CASSQSTGLLNTEAFF. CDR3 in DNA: TGTGCCAGCAGCCAAAGTACGGGACTCTTAAACACTGAAGCTTTCTTT.